Each of the 18 T cell receptor beta chains below was sequenced from the same sample in a study of blood T cell repertoires in COVID-19. The method was immunoSEQ multiplex PCR; TCRdb's version includes in-frame clones alone and lacks a portion of them. The top ten clones hold over 7.5% of a sample with over 45,000 clones, roughly 91% of them seen once. The sample taken for sequencing was peripheral blood. These receptors originate from a human donor in a cohort sampled during active COVID-19.

The chain carries TRBV29-1 and TRBJ1-2, with TRBD1 matching 7 bases. V gave up 6 bases and J gave up 5 bases; unmatched junction bases: 3. Per germline, CDR1 SQVTM and CDR2 ANQGSEA. CDR3 length: 11 residues. The CDR3 DNA sequence: TGCAGCGTAGGGACAGAGTATGGCTACACCTTC. It codes for CSVGTEYGYTF.

The chain links TRBV2 to TRBJ1-5; D not resolved. Germline loops: CDR1 SNHLY, CDR2 FYNNEI. The V gene lost 2 bases and the J gene lost 2 bases, with 10 bases spanning the gap. CDR3 size: 15 residues. The chain's CDR3 is CASSESGLGNQPQHF. CDR3 nucleotides: TGTGCCAGCAGTGAATCGGGTTTGGGCAATCAGCCCCAGCATTTT.

The chain couples TRBV4-3 to TRBJ2-1, with 8 bases lining up with TRBD2. The V and J ends lost 2 bases and 2 bases, in that order; junction bases with no gene match: 2. The CDR3 totals 15 residues. Germline V gene sequence: CDR1 LGHNA, CDR2 YSLEER. CDR3 in amino acids: CASSQMRGAYNEQFF. The DNA for the CDR3 is TGCGCCAGCAGCCAAATGCGGGGGGCCTACAATGAGCAGTTCTTC.

The chain couples TRBV7-9 to TRBJ2-7, with TRBD1 as a possible D gene (6 bases). The ends were cut back, 5 bases at V and 4 bases at J, with 9 bases in the middle. This CDR3 is built from 12 residues. In germline, CDR1 is SEHNR, CDR2 FQNEAQ (reference sequence). CDR3 DNA: TGTGCCAGCAGCCGACAGGAGTACGAGCAGTACTTC. Translating it yields CASSRQEYEQYF.

The chain combines TRBV28 with TRBJ1-5; 7 bases line up with TRBD1. V lost 3 bases to trimming and J lost 5 bases; unmatched junction nucleotides: 7. The CDR3 is 15 residues long. Germline lookup yields CDR1 MDHEN and CDR2 SYDVKM. The CDR3 DNA follows: TGTGCCAGCAGTTTGGTCGACAGGGATGATCAGCCCCAGCATTTT. The encoded protein is CASSLVDRDDQPQHF.

As DNA, the CDR3 is TGCGCCAGCAGGGGGACAGGGGACTACAATGAGCAGTTCTTC. Translating gives CASRGTGDYNEQFF. The rearrangement joins TRBV10-1 to TRBJ2-1; TRBD1 matches at 10 bases. The CDR3 length is 14 residues. CDR1 and CDR2 from the germline V gene are WNHNN and SYGVQD (reference sequence). V lost 6 bases to trimming and J lost 3 bases; unmatched junction nucleotides: 2.

This chain links TRBV28 with TRBJ2-3; a weak D match, TRBD1 (5 bases). Germline lookup yields CDR1 MDHEN and CDR2 SYDVKM. Trimming pared 8 bases from V and 3 bases from J, leaving 21 bases between. The CDR3 has 16 amino acids. In DNA, the CDR3 is TGTGCCAGCCCTCCTTCCAGGGCTTCTAAAACAGATACGCAGTATTTT. Its translation is CASPPSRASKTDTQYF. The full variable domain, completed using reference TRBV28 and TRBJ2-3, is DVKVTQSSRYLVKRTGEKVFLECVQDMDHENMFWYRQDPGLGLRLIYFSYDVKMKEKGDIPEGYSVSREKKERFSLILESASTNQTSMYLCASPPSRASKTDTQYFGPGTRLTVL.

The chain recombines TRBV5-1 with TRBJ2-7; TRBD2 is a possible D gene (6 bases). Per the germline V gene, CDR1 is SGHRS and CDR2 is YFSETQ. CDR3 length: 17 residues. V shed 0 bases and J shed 4 bases, with 20 bases lying between them. The CDR3 DNA is TGCGCCAGCAGCTTGGGGGTTCTTGGAGGGACGCCGTACGAGCAGTACTTC. This sequence encodes CASSLGVLGGTPYEQYF.

The chain couples TRBV19 to TRBJ2-1; the D gene is possibly TRBD1 (6 bases). Germline V CDR1 and CDR2: LNHDA, SQIVND (reference sequence). This CDR3 region has 13 residues. V was clipped by 3 bases and J by 7 bases, with 10 bases between them. The DNA for the CDR3 is TGTGCCAGTAGTATTTTTCAGGGGAATGAGCAGTTCTTC. Its translation: CASSIFQGNEQFF.

The chain is built from TRBV7-3 and TRBJ2-5; a weak D match, TRBD2 (6 bases). V shed 2 bases and J shed 3 bases, with 22 bases lying between them. Germline V CDR1 and CDR2: SGHTA, FQGTGA. The CDR3 consists of 18 residues. CDR3 DNA sequence: TGTGCCAGCAGCTTATTCGCCGGGACTCCCCGTGAGAAAGAGACCCAGTACTTC. Its protein product is CASSLFAGTPREKETQYF.

The chain uses TRBV4-1 and TRBJ2-5; 14 nucleotides match TRBD2. Losses at the gene ends were 4 bases for V and 5 bases for J; bases not matched to a gene: 6. Germline V lookup: CDR1 MGHRA, CDR2 YSYEKL. The CDR3 has 16 amino acids. Here the CDR3 DNA reads TGCGCCAGCAGCCCGACTAGCGGGAGGGCCAGGGAGACCCAGTACTTC. This sequence encodes CASSPTSGRARETQYF.

V and J are TRBV5-1 and TRBJ2-7; 9 nucleotides match TRBD2. The CDR3 loop spans 15 amino acids. After removal of 0 bases from V and 4 bases from J, the junction contained 5 bases not matched to a gene. Germline V gives CDR1 SGHRS, CDR2 YFSETQ. CDR3 loop: CASSLAATSGYEQYF. In DNA form, the CDR3 reads TGCGCCAGCAGCTTGGCCGCGACTAGCGGATACGAGCAGTACTTC.

The J gene is TRBJ2-7, the V gene TRBV9, with 12 bases matching TRBD2. The ends lost 3 bases at V and 0 bases at J; junction bases unmatched: 4. The CDR3 is made up of 16 amino acids. The germline gives CDR1 SGDLS, CDR2 YYNGEE. The CDR3, as DNA: TGTGCCAGCAGCGAGACTAGCGGGGGCCCCTCCTACGAGCAGTACTTC. It is translated as CASSETSGGPSYEQYF.

The chain combines TRBV11-2 with TRBJ1-5; D is undetermined. Germline V gene sequence: CDR1 SGHAT, CDR2 FQNNGV. The CDR3 contains 15 residues. V shed 1 base and J shed 7 bases, with 14 bases lying between them. CDR3 protein: CASSLGSGGGQPQHF. The CDR3 DNA is TGTGCCAGCAGCTTAGGATCAGGAGGAGGCCAGCCCCAGCATTTT. Full variable domain (rest looked up from reference TRBV11-2 and TRBJ1-5): EAGVAQSPRYKIIEKRQSVAFWCNPISGHATLYWYQQILGQGPKLLIQFQNNGVVDDSQLPKDRFSAERLKGVDSTLKIQPAKLEDSAVYLCASSLGSGGGQPQHFGDGTRLSIL.

The chain recombines TRBV7-3 with TRBJ2-1; 9 bases are a match to TRBD1. In germline, CDR1 is SGHTA, CDR2 FQGTGA. The CDR3 runs to 14 residues. The trim removed 8 bases at V and 7 bases at J, leaving 9 bases unmatched. CDR3 residues: CASAAGQGRNEQFF. CDR3 DNA: TGTGCCAGCGCGGCTGGACAGGGGCGGAATGAGCAGTTCTTC. Combining the CDR3 with reference TRBV7-3 and TRBJ2-1 gives the whole variable domain GAGVSQTPSNKVTEKGKYVELRCDPISGHTALYWYRQSLGQGPEFLIYFQGTGAADDSGLPNDRFFAVRPEGSVSTLKIQRTERGDSAVYLCASAAGQGRNEQFFGPGTRLTVL.

This clone was seen a single time. The V gene is TRBV5-8, the J gene TRBJ1-3; 8 bases are shared with TRBD1. The CDR3 loop spans 15 amino acids. From germline, CDR1 is SGHTS and CDR2 YDEGEE. The J segment lost 4 bases and the V segment lost 0 bases, leaving 3 bases of the junction unmatched. CDR3 bases: TGTGCCAGCAGCTTGGTCAGGGGGCTCGGAAACACCATATATTTT. This sequence encodes CASSLVRGLGNTIYF. Using reference TRBV5-8 and TRBJ1-3 for the parts outside the CDR3, the full variable domain is EAGVTQSPTHLIKTRGQQATLRCSPISGHTSVYWYQQALGLGLQFLLWYDEGEERNRGNFPPRFSGRQFPNYSSELNVNALELEDSALYLCASSLVRGLGNTIYFGEGSWLTVV.

This chain links TRBV2 with TRBJ2-5, with D tentatively TRBD2 (5 bases). The CDR3 contains 14 residues. Trimming left V 3 bases short and J 4 bases short, with 12 bases between. CDR1 and CDR2 from the germline V gene are SNHLY and FYNNEI. The CDR3 nucleotides read TGTGCCAGCAGTGATCGAGCAGGAGGAGAGACCCAGTACTTC. This encodes CASSDRAGGETQYF.

The table lists this clone with a count of one. The chain combines TRBV7-9 with TRBJ1-1; 8 positions match TRBD1. J lost 5 bases, V lost 5 bases, and 4 bases had no gene match. CDR3 length: 13 residues. Germline V gene lookup returns CDR1 SEHNR and CDR2 FQNEAQ (reference sequence). The CDR3 region has the DNA TGTGCCAGCAGCCAACAGGGGGGAACTGAAGCTTTCTTT. As protein: CASSQQGGTEAFF.